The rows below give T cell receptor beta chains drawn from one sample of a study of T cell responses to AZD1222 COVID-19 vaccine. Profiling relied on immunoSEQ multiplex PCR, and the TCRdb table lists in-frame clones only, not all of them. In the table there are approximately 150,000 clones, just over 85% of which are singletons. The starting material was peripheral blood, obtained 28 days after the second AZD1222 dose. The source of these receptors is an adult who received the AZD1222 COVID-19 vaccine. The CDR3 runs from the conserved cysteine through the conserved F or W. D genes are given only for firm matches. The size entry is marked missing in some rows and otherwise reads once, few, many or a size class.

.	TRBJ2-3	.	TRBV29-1	CSVGRGTDTQYF	TGCAGCGTTGGCAGGGGCACAGATACGCAGTATTTT
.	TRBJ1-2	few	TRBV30	CAWSTERAGGYTF	TGTGCCTGGAGTACAGAGAGAGCAGGAGGCTACACCTTC
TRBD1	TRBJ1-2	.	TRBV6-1	CASSEVLQGVGYTF	TGTGCCAGCAGTGAAGTGCTCCAGGGGGTTGGCTACACCTTC
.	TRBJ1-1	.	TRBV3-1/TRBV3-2	CASSQYGGNTEAFF	TGTGCCAGCAGCCAATATGGTGGGAACACTGAAGCTTTCTTT
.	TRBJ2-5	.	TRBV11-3	CASSPRTAWSSQETQYF	TGTGCCAGCAGCCCACGGACAGCCTGGAGTAGCCAAGAGACCCAGTACTTC
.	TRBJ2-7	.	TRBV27	CASSLSAGAFSYEQYF	TGTGCCAGCAGTTTATCAGCAGGAGCCTTCTCCTACGAGCAGTACTTC
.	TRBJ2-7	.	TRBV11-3	CASSLALGGEGYEQYF	TGTGCCAGCAGCTTAGCCCTGGGGGGAGAAGGCTACGAGCAGTACTTC
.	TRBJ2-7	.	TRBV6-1	CASSEGDFVYEQYF	TGTGCCAGCAGTGAAGGTGACTTTGTGTACGAGCAGTACTTC
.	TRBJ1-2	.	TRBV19	CASSHSRIYGYTF	TGTGCCAGTAGCCATAGTAGAATCTATGGCTACACCTTC
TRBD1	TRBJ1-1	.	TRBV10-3	CAIASGTGSTEAFF	TGTGCCATTGCTTCCGGGACAGGGAGCACTGAAGCTTTCTTT
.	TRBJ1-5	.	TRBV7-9	CASSSNNQPQHF	TGTGCCAGCAGCTCCAACAATCAGCCCCAGCATTTT
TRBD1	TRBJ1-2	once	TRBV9	CASSVGTGVISGGYTF	TGTGCCAGCAGCGTCGGGACAGGGGTAATAAGCGGTGGCTACACCTTC
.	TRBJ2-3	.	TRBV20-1	CSASSQIRVTDTQYF	TGCAGTGCTAGTTCTCAAATCAGGGTCACAGATACGCAGTATTTT
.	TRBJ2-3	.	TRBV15	CATSNILEPYTDTQYF	TGTGCCACCAGCAATATTCTGGAACCGTACACAGATACGCAGTATTTT
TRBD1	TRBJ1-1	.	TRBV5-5	CASSPGDRGTFF	TGTGCCAGCAGCCCGGGGGACAGGGGAACTTTCTTT
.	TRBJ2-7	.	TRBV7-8	CASSYSTTYEQYF	TGTGCCAGCAGTTATTCAACTACCTACGAGCAGTACTTC
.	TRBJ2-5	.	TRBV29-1	CSAAGGKETQYF	TGCAGCGCTGCAGGGGGGAAAGAGACCCAGTACTTC
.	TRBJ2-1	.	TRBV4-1	CASSLTSGNEQFF	TGCGCCAGCAGCCTCACCTCGGGAAATGAGCAGTTCTTC
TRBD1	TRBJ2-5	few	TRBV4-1	CASSQGTGVETQYF	TGCGCCAGCAGCCAAGGTACAGGGGTGGAGACCCAGTACTTC
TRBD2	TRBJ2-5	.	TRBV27	CASRGWGGDTYQETQYF	TGTGCCAGCAGGGGCTGGGGAGGGGATACGTACCAAGAGACCCAGTACTTC
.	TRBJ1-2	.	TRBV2	CASSGNIYGYTF	TGTGCCAGCAGTGGCAATATATATGGCTACACCTTC
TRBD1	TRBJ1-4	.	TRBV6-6	CASSLSTGVEKLFF	TGTGCCAGCAGTCTATCCACAGGGGTGGAAAAACTGTTTTTT
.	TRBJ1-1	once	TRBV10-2	CASATQGETEAFF	TGCGCCAGCGCCACGCAGGGAGAAACTGAAGCTTTCTTT
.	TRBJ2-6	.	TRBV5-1	CASSREILSGANVLTF	TGCGCCAGCAGCCGTGAAATCCTCTCTGGGGCCAACGTCCTGACTTTC
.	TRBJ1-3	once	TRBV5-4	CASSLAGGNTIYF	TGTGCCAGCAGCTTGGCAGGGGGAAACACCATATATTTT
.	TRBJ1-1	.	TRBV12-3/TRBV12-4	CASTAGDAGAFF	TGTGCCAGCACCGCAGGGGATGCGGGAGCTTTCTTT
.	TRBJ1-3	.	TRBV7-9	CASSPTGYSGNTIYF	TGTGCCAGCAGCCCCACAGGATACTCTGGAAACACCATATATTTT
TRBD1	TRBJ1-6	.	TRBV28	CASSPRGGGTYNSPLHF	TGTGCCAGCAGTCCCAGGGGGGGCGGAACATATAATTCACCCCTCCACTTT
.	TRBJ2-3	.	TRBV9	CASVREISDTQYF	TGTGCCAGTGTACGGGAGATTTCAGATACGCAGTATTTT
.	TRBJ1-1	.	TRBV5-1	CASSLVGVSGNTEAFF	TGCGCCAGCAGCTTGGTAGGGGTAAGCGGGAACACTGAAGCTTTCTTT
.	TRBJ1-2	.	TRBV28	CASSSPRPDRNYGYTF	TGTGCCAGCAGTTCCCCCCGCCCAGACAGGAACTATGGCTACACCTTC
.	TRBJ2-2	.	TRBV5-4	CASSLNTGELFF	TGTGCCAGCAGCTTAAACACCGGGGAGCTGTTTTTT
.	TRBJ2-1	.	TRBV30	CAWSEARGNEQFF	TGTGCCTGGAGTGAGGCTAGGGGAAATGAGCAGTTCTTC
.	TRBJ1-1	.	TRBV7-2	CASSSIPRAAFGDTEAFF	TGTGCCAGCAGCTCTATACCGAGGGCAGCATTCGGTGACACTGAAGCTTTCTTT
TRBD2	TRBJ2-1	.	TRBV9	CASSVEGLVGPGNEQFF	TGTGCCAGCAGCGTAGAGGGACTAGTGGGTCCAGGCAATGAGCAGTTCTTC
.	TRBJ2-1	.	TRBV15	CATSVLWEQFF	TGTGCCACCAGCGTCTTATGGGAGCAGTTCTTC
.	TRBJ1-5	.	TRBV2	CASSEGGYSNQPQHF	TGTGCCAGCAGTGAAGGCGGATATAGCAATCAGCCCCAGCATTTT
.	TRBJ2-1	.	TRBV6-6	CASSYSGGPAYNEQFF	TGTGCCAGCAGTTACTCGGGGGGGCCTGCCTACAATGAGCAGTTCTTC
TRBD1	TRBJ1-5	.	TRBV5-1	CASSSGTGWDQPQHF	TGCGCCAGCAGCTCCGGGACAGGGTGGGATCAGCCCCAGCATTTT
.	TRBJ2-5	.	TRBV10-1	CASSAGETQYF	TGCGCCAGCAGTGCAGGGGAGACCCAGTACTTC
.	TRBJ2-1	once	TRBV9	CASSVGQDPSYNEQFF	TGTGCCAGCAGCGTAGGGCAGGACCCCTCCTACAATGAGCAGTTCTTC
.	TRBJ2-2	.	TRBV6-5	CASKHTNTGELFF	TGTGCCAGCAAGCACACGAACACCGGGGAGCTGTTTTTT
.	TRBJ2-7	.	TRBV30	CAGRGVGYEQYF	TGTGCCGGACGGGGAGTAGGCTACGAGCAGTACTTC
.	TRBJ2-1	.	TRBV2	CASTPGYLEQFF	TGTGCCAGCACCCCGGGGTACCTTGAGCAGTTCTTC
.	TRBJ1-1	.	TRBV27	CASSLIQGLNTEAFF	TGTGCCAGCAGTCTGATACAGGGACTGAACACTGAAGCTTTCTTT
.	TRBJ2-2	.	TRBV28	CASSLPLTYTGELFF	TGTGCCAGCAGCCTCCCGCTGACGTACACCGGGGAGCTGTTTTTT
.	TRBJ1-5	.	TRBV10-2	CASSESGQPQHF	TGCGCCAGCAGTGAGTCAGGGCAGCCCCAGCATTTT
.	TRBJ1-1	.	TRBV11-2	CASSLEERNTEAFF	TGTGCCAGCAGCTTAGAAGAAAGGAACACTGAAGCTTTCTTT
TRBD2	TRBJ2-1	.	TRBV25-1	CASSDGRELWNEQFF	TGTGCCAGCAGTGACGGGCGGGAGCTGTGGAATGAGCAGTTCTTC
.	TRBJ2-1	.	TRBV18	CASSPSSAKNEQFF	TGTGCCAGCTCACCCAGCTCCGCCAAAAATGAGCAGTTCTTC
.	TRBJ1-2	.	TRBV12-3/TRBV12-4	CASSLRRYYGYTF	TGTGCCAGCAGTTTACGTAGGTACTATGGCTACACCTTC
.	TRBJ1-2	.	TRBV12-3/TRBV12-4	CASSLTLNYGYTF	TGTGCCAGCAGTTTAACCCTAAACTATGGCTACACCTTC
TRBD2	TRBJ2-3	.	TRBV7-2	CASSYRLAGSTDTQYF	TGTGCCAGCAGCTATAGACTAGCGGGAAGCACAGATACGCAGTATTTT
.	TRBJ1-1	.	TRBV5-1	CASSLDRSEAFF	TGCGCCAGCAGCTTGGACAGGAGTGAAGCTTTCTTT
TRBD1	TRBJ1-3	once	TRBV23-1	CASSPTRDSDYSGNTIYF	TGCGCCAGCAGTCCCACCCGGGACAGCGATTACTCTGGAAACACCATATATTTT